This TCR beta chain was observed in a study of CD8 T cells in ankylosing spondylitis. CDR3 size: 13 residues. The ends lost 3 bases at V and 5 bases at J; junction bases unmatched: 2. The germline gives CDR1 GTSNPN, CDR2 SVGIG (reference sequence). This clonotype was recorded at least ten times. The antigen remains undetermined. Study conclusions and caveats: A motif of 7 or 8 highly homologous TCR beta variants was seen as apparently characteristic of ankylosing spondylitis blood.

Each CDR3 protein gets one entry after TCRdb re-called the 5' RACE reads with MiXCR. The table includes approximately 42,000 distinct CDR3 sequences, about 11% detected once. The TCR sequence derives from a male donor with ankylosing spondylitis or in good health (not recorded which). The sequenced material came from blood, either unsorted or a sorted T cell fraction (not recorded which). The rearrangement joins TRBV30 to TRBJ1-5; 9 bases agree with TRBD1. The CDR3 DNA is TGTGCCTGGAGGGGACAGGGTCATCAGCCCCAGCATTTT. It specifies CAWRGQGHQPQHF.